This T cell receptor beta chain derives from a study of identifying expanded T cells in peripheral blood. Study-wide points: Over around two and four weeks, about 15 and 19 clones changed, versus approximately 1.2 between replicates. Two-week clone count variance significantly increased as total template count grew.

Details on this clone: Antigen specificity is unknown.

The V gene lost 0 bases and the J gene lost 7 bases, with 12 bases spanning the gap. The CDR3 spans 14 residues. Germline CDR1 MNHEY, CDR2 SVGAGI. Healthy donors had no documented immune events, such as infections, while sampled. Sequenced by immunoSEQ multiplex PCR; TCRdb stores in-frame clones only, minus some. The sample consists of nearly 60,000 clones, around 90% of them appearing once. The TCR comes from a person aged 18 to 70 in good health. The rearrangement joins TRBV6-5 to TRBJ2-5; D gene uncertain. Sample: blood. The CDR3 sequence: CASSYSLQYLTQYF. CDR3 nucleotide sequence: TGTGCCAGCAGTTACTCGCTCCAATATCTGACCCAGTACTTC.